These 5 T cell receptor beta chains were sequenced from one sample in a study of follicular helper T cells after annual influenza vaccination. Produced via immunoSEQ multiplex PCR; TCRdb's table is partial and in-frame only. The data contain several hundred clones, about 80% of them singletons. Noted time point: 2015-2016 season, pre-vaccination. Sequenced material: CXCR5+ CD38+ circulating T follicular helper cells from blood, taken on the day of influenza vaccination. The subset denotes: circulating Tfh, non-naive CD4+CXCR5+PD-1+ (ICOS+CD38+ or ICOS-CD38-). These TCRs come from an adult who received the influenza vaccine.

CDR3 sequence reads: CASSPTAGNTIYF. CDR3 in DNA: TGTGCCAGCAGCCCCACGGCTGGAAACACCATATATTTT. The rearrangement uses TRBV7-2 and TRBJ1-3; D not resolved. The V gene's germline CDR1 is SGHTA and CDR2 FQGNSA. CDR3 size: 13 residues. Trimming took 5 bases from V and 2 from J, leaving 7 bases between them.

The chain uses TRBV7-2 and TRBJ1-1; D call uncertain. This CDR3 spans 12 amino acids. V was cut by 4 bases and J by 9 bases, with 12 bases left in between. Germline assignment: CDR1 SGHTA and CDR2 FQGNSA. DNA of the CDR3: TGTGCCAGCAGCTCCCCGGGATACAAAGCTTTCTTT. Protein: CASSSPGYKAFF.

The chain joins TRBV6-1 to TRBJ2-1, with 9 bases lining up with TRBD2. Trimming cost V 5 bases and J 0 bases; bases outside gene matches: 2. The CDR3 runs to 15 residues. The germline gives CDR1 MNHNS, CDR2 SASEGT. This CDR3 is CASSLAGSSYNEQFF. CDR3 coding DNA: TGTGCCAGCAGTCTAGCGGGGAGCTCCTACAATGAGCAGTTCTTC.

This rearrangement joins TRBV4-1 to TRBJ2-1; D unclear. Germline V gene data show CDR1 as MGHRA and CDR2 as YSYEKL. The CDR3 has 17 residues. The V gene lost 4 bases and the J gene lost 2 bases, with 18 bases spanning the gap. The CDR3 DNA sequence: TGCGCCAGCAGCCCCCGCCCTCCAGAGTTACCCTACAATGAGCAGTTCTTC. Residues: CASSPRPPELPYNEQFF.

The chain joins TRBV20-1 to TRBJ2-7; the D gene is possibly TRBD1 (5 bases). This CDR3 is built from 11 residues. Between the trimmed V and J ends, which lost 4 bases and 3 bases, there was a span of 7 bases. In germline, CDR1 is DFQATT, CDR2 SNEGSKA (reference sequence). The DNA for the CDR3 is TGCAGTGCTACAGGGAACTACGAGCAGTACTTC. Translating it yields CSATGNYEQYF.